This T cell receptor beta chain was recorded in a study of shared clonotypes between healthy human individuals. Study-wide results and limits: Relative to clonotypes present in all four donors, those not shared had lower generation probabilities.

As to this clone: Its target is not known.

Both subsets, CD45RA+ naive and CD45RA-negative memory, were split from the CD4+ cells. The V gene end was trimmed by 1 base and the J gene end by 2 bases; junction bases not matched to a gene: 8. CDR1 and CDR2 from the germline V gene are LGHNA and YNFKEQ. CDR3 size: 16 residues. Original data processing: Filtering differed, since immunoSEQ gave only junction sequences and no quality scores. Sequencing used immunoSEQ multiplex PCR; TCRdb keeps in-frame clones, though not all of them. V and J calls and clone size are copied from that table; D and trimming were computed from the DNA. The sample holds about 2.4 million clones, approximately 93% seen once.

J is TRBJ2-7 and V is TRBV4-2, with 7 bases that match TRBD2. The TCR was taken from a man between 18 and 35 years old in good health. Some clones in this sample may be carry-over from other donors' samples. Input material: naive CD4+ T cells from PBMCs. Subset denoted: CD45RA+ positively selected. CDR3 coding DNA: TGTGCCAGCAGCCAAGTTTATGCGGGAGCTCCCTACGAGCAGTACTTC. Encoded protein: CASSQVYAGAPYEQYF.